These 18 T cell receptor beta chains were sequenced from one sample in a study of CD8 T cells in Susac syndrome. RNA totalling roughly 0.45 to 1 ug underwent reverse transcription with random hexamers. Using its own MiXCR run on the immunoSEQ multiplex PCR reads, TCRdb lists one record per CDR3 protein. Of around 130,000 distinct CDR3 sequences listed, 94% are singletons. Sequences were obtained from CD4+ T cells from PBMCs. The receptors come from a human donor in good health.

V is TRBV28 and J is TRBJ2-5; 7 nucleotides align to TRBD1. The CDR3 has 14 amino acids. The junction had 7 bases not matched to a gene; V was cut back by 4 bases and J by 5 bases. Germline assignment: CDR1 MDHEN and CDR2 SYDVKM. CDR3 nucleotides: TGTGCCAGCAGTTCGGGACAGCTATCGGAGACCCAGTACTTC. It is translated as CASSSGQLSETQYF.

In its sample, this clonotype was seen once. CDR3 sequence: CASSPGTGGLWNTEAFF. As DNA, the CDR3 is TGTGCCAGCAGCCCCGGGACAGGGGGTCTTTGGAACACTGAAGCTTTCTTT. The chain employs TRBV6-1 and TRBJ1-1; 11 bases are a match to TRBD1. CDR3 length equals 17 residues. J gave up 1 base and V 6 bases, and 10 bases lay outside the gene matches. The V gene's germline CDR1 is MNHNS and CDR2 SASEGT.

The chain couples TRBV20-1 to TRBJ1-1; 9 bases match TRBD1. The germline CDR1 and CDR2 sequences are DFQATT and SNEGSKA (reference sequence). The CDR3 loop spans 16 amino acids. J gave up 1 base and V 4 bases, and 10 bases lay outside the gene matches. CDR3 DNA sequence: TGCAGTGCTACCGGGACAGGGAAGAGAACGAACACTGAAGCTTTCTTT. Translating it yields CSATGTGKRTNTEAFF.

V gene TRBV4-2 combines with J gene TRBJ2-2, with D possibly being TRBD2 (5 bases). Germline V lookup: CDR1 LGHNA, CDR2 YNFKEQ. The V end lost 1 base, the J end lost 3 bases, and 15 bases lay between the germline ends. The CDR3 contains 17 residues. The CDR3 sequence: CASSQVELLDDTGELFF. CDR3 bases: TGTGCCAGCAGCCAAGTCGAGCTACTAGATGACACCGGGGAGCTGTTTTTT.

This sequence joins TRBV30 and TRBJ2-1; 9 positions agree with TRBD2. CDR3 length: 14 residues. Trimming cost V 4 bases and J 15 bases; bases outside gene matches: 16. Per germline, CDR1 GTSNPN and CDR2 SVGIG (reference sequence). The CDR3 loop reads CAWTASGTPFDWFF. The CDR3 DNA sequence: TGTGCCTGGACGGCTAGCGGGACTCCGTTCGACTGGTTCTTC.

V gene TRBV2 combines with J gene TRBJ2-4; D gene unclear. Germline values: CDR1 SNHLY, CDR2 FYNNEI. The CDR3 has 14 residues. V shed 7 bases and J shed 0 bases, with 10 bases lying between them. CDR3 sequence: CASNPILAKNIQYF. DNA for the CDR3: TGTGCCAGCAATCCCATTTTAGCCAAAAACATTCAGTACTTC. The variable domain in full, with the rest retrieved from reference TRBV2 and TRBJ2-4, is EPEVTQTPSHQVTQMGQEVILRCVPISNHLYFYWYRQILGQKVEFLVSFYNNEISEKSEIFDDQFSVERPDGSNFTLKIRSTKLEDSAMYFCASNPILAKNIQYFGAGTRLSVL.

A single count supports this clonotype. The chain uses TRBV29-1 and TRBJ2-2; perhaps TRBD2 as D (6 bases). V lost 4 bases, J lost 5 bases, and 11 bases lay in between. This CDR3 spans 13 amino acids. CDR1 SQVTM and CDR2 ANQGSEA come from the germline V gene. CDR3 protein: CSVGGVWTGELFF. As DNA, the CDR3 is TGCAGCGTTGGGGGGGTTTGGACCGGGGAGCTGTTTTTT.

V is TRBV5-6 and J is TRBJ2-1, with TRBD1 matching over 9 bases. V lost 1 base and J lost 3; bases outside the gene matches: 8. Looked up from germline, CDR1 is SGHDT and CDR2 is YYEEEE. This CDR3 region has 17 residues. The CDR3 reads CASSLFQGTGYYNEQFF. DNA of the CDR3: TGTGCCAGCAGCTTGTTTCAAGGGACAGGGTACTACAATGAGCAGTTCTTC.

CDR3 protein: CASSQDFGTTNEKLFF. In nucleotides, the CDR3 is TGTGCCAGCAGCCAAGATTTCGGGACCACTAATGAAAAACTGTTTTTT. The rearrangement uses TRBV3-1 and TRBJ1-4, with a possible D match to TRBD1 (5 bases). Trimming cost V 0 bases and J 2 bases, with 10 bases left between them. Germline values: CDR1 LGHDT, CDR2 YNNKEL (reference sequence). The length of the CDR3 is 16 residues.

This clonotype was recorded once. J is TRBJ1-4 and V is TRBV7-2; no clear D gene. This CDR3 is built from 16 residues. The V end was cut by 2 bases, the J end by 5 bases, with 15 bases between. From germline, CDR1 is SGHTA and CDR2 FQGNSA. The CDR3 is CASSLSLAGTNEKLFF. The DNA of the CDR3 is TGTGCCAGCAGCTTAAGTTTGGCGGGAACGAATGAAAAACTGTTTTTT.

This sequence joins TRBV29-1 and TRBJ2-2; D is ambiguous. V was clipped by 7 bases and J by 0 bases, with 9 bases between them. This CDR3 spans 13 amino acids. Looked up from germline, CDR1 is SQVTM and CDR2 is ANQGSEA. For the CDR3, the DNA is TGCAGCGGACGGCCGGCGAACACCGGGGAGCTGTTTTTT. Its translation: CSGRPANTGELFF.

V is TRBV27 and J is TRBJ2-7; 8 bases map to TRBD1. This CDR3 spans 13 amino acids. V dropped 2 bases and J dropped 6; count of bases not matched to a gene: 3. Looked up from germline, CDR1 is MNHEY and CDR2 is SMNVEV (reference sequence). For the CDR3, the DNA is TGTGCCAGCAGTTTAGTACAGGGGGTCGAGCAGTACTTC. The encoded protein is CASSLVQGVEQYF.

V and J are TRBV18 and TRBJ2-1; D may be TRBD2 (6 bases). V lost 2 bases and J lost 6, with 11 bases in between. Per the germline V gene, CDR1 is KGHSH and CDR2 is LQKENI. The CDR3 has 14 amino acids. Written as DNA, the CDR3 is TGTGCCAGCTCACCATGGGACTCGTCCAATGAGCAGTTCTTC. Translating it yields CASSPWDSSNEQFF.

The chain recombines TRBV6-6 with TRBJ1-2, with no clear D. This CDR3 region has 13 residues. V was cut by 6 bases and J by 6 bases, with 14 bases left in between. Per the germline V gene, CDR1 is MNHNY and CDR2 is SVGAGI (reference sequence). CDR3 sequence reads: CASRFQDWNGYTF. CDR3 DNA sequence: TGTGCCAGCAGATTCCAAGATTGGAATGGCTACACCTTC.

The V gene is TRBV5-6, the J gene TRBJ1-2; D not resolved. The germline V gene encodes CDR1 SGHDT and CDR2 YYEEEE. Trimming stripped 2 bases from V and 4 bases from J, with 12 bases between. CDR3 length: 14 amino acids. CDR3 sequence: CASSLFGESYGYTF. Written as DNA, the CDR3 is TGTGCCAGCAGCTTATTTGGGGAGAGCTATGGCTACACCTTC.

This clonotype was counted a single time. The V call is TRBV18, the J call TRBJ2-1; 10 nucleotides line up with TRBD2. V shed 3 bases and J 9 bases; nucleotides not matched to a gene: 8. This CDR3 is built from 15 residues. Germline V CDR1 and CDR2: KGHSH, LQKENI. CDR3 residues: CASSPPAGGKFEQFF. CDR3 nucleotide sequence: TGTGCCAGCTCACCCCCAGCGGGAGGGAAGTTTGAGCAGTTCTTC.

Here the CDR3 DNA reads TGTGCCAGCAGCGTAGGGGCGGGAGCCGACACCGGGGAGCTGTTTTTT. This codes for CASSVGAGADTGELFF. V usage is TRBV9 and J usage is TRBJ2-2; 7 positions match TRBD2. CDR3 size: 16 residues. V shed 0 bases and J 3 bases; nucleotides not matched to a gene: 5. Germline V gene lookup returns CDR1 SGDLS and CDR2 YYNGEE.

The DNA of the CDR3 is TGTGCCAGCAGTTTTTCCATCCTAGCGGGATTCGATGAGCAGTTCTTC. It yields the protein CASSFSILAGFDEQFF. The V gene is TRBV12-3 or TRBV12-4, the J gene TRBJ2-1; TRBD2 matches 9 bases. The CDR3 sequence is 16 residues long. V trimming: 3 bases; J trimming: 8 bases; junction bases outside the gene matches: 11.